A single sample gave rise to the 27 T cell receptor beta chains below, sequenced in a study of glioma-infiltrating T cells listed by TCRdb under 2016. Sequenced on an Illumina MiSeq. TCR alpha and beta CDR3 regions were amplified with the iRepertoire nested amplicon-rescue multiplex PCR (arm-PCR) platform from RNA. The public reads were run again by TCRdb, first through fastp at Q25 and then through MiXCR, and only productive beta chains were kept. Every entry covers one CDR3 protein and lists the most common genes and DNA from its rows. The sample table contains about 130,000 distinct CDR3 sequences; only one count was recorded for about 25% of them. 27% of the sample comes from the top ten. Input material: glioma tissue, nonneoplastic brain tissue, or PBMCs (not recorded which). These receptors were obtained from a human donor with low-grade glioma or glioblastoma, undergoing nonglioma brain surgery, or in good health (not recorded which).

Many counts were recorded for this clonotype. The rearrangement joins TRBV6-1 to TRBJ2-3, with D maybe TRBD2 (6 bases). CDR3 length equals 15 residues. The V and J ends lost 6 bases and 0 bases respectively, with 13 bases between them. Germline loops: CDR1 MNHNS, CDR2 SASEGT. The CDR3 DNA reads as TGTGCCAGCAGGCCGCCCGGGACTAGCACAGATACGCAGTATTTT. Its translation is CASRPPGTSTDTQYF.

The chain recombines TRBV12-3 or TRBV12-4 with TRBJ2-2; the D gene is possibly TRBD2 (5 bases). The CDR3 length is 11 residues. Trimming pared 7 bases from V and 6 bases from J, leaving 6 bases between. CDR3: CASIGAGELFF. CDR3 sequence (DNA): TGTGCCAGCATCGGGGCCGGGGAGCTGTTTTTT.

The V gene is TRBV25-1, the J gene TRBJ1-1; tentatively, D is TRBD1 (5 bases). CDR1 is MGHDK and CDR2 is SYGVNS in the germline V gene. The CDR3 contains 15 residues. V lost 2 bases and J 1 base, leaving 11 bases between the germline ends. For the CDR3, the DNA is TGTGCCAGCAGTGAACGGGTCAGGGAGAACACTGAAGCTTTCTTT. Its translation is CASSERVRENTEAFF.

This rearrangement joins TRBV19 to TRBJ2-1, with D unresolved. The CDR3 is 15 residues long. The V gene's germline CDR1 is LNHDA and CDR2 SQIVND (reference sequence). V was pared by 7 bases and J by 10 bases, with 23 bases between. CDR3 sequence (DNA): TGTGCCAGTAACCCGCAGTCCAGGCTTAGGGAAGAGCAGTTCTTC. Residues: CASNPQSRLREEQFF.

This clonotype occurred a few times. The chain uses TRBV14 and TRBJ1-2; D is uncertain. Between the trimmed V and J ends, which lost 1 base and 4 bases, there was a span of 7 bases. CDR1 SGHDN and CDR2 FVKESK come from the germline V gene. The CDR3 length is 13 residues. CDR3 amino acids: CASSQGGFYGYTF. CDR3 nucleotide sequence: TGTGCCAGCAGCCAAGGGGGTTTCTATGGCTACACCTTC.

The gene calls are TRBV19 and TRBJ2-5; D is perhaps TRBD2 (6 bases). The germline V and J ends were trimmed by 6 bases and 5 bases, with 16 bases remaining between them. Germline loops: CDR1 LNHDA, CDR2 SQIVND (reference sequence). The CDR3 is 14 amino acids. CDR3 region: CASSGMEGRETQYF. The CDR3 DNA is TGTGCCAGTAGCGGGATGGAGGGCAGGGAGACCCAGTACTTC.

The CDR3 loop is CATSDTETPLSTDTQYF. The DNA for the CDR3 is TGTGCCACCAGTGATACAGAAACCCCCTTATCCACAGATACGCAGTATTTT. The rearrangement uses TRBV24-1 and TRBJ2-3; the D is unclear. V shed 3 bases and J shed 2 bases, with 17 bases lying between them. CDR1 and CDR2 (germline): KGHDR, SFDVKD. CDR3 length: 17 residues.

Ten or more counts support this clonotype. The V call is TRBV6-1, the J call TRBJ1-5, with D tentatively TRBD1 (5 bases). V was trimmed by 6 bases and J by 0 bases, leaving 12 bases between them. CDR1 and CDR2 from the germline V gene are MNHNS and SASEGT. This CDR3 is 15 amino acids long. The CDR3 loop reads CASRRRGDSNQPQHF. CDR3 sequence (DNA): TGTGCCAGCAGGAGGCGGGGGGATAGCAATCAGCCCCAGCATTTT.

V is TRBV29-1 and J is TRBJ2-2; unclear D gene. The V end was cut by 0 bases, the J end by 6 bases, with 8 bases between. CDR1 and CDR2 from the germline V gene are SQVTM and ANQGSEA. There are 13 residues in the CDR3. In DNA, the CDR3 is TGCAGCGTTGAAGAGGTCCAATCCGGGGAGCTGTTTTTT. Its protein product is CSVEEVQSGELFF.

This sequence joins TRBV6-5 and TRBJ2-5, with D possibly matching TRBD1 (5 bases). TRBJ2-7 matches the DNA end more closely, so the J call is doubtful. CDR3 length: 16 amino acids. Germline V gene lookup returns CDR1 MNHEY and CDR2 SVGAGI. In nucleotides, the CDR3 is TGTGCCAGCCGTTCCGAAGGTCTCGGACAAGCCTACGAGCAGTACGTC. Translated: CASRSEGLGQAYEQYV.

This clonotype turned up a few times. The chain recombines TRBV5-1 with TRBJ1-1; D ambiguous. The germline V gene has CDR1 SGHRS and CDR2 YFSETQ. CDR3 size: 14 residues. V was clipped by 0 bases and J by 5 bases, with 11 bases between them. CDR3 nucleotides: TGCGCCAGCAGCTTGGATGTCGCTAAGACTGAAGCTTTCTTT. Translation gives CASSLDVAKTEAFF.

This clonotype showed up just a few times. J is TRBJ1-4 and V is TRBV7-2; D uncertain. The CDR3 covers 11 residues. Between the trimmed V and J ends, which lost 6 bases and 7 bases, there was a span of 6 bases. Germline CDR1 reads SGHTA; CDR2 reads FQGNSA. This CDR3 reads CASRISEKLFF. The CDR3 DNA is TGTGCCAGCAGAATAAGTGAAAAACTGTTTTTT.

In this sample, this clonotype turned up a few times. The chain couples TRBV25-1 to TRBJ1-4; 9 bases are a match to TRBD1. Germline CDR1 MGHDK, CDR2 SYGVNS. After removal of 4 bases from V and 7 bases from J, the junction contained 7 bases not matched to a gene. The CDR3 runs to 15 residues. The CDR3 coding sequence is TGTGCCAGCAGTGTGTCCGGGACAGGGACTGAAAAACTGTTTTTT. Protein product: CASSVSGTGTEKLFF.

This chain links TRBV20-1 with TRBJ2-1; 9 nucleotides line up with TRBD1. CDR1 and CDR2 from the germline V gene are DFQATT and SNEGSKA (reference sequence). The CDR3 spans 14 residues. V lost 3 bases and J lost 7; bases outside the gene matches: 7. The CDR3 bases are TGCAGTGCTAGGAGGGGGACAGGGAGGAATGAGCAGTTCTTC. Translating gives CSARRGTGRNEQFF.

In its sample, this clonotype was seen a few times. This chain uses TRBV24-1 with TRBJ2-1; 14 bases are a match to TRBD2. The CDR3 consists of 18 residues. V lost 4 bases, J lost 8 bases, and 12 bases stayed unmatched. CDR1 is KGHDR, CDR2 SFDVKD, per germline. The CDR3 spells CATSDPRLAGGSDDEQFF. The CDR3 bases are TGTGCCACCAGTGACCCTCGACTAGCGGGGGGGTCCGACGATGAGCAGTTCTTC.

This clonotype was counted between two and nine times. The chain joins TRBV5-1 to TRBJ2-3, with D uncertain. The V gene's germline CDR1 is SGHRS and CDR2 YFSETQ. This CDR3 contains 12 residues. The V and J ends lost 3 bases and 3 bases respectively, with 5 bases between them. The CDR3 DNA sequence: TGCGCCAGCAGCTCCGGGACAGATACGCAGTATTTT. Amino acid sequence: CASSSGTDTQYF.

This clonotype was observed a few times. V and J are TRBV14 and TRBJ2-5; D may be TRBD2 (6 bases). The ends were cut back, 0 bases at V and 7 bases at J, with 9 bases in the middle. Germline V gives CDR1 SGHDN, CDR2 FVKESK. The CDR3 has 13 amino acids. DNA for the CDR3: TGTGCCAGCAGCCAAGATCTGCGGGGGACCCAGTACTTC. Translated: CASSQDLRGTQYF. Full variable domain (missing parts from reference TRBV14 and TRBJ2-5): EAGVTQFPSHSVIEKGQTVTLRCDPISGHDNLYWYRRVMGKEIKFLLHFVKESKQDESGMPNNRFLAERTGGTYSTLKVQPAELEDSGVYFCASSQDLRGTQYFGPGTRLLVL.

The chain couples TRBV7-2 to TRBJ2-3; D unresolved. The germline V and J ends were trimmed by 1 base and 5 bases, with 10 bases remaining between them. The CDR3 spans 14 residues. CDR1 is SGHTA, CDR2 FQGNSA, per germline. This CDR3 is CASSLVNVRDTQYF. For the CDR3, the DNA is TGTGCCAGCAGCTTAGTTAATGTTAGAGATACGCAGTATTTT. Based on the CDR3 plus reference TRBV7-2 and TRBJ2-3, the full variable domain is GAGVSQSPSNKVTEKGKDVELRCDPISGHTALYWYRQSLGQGLEFLIYFQGNSAPDKSGLPSDRFSAERTGGSVSTLTIQRTQQEDSAVYLCASSLVNVRDTQYFGPGTRLTVL.

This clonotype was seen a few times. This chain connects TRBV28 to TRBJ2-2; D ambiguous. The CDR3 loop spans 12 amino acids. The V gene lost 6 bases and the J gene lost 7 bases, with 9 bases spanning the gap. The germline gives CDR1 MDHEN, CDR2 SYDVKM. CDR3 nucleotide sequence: TGTGCCAGCAGACCCCCGATCGGGGAGCTGTTTTTT. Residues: CASRPPIGELFF.

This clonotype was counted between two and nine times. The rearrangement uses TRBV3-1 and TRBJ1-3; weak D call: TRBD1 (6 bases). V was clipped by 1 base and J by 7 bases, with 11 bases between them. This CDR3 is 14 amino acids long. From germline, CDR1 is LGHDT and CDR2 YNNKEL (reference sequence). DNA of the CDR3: TGTGCCAGCAGCCAAGTTAACCAGGGGAACACCATATATTTT. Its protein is CASSQVNQGNTIYF. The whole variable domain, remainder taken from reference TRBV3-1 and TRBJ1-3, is DTAVSQTPKYLVTQMGNDKSIKCEQNLGHDTMYWYKQDSKKFLKIMFSYNNKELIINETVPNRFSPKSPDKAHLNLHINSLELGDSAVYFCASSQVNQGNTIYFGEGSWLTVV.

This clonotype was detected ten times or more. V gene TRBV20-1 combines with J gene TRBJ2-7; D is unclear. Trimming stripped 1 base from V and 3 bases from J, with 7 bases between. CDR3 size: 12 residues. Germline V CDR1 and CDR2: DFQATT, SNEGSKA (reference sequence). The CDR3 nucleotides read TGCAGTGCTAGAGCAAAGGACTACGAGCAGTACGTC. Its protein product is CSARAKDYEQYV.

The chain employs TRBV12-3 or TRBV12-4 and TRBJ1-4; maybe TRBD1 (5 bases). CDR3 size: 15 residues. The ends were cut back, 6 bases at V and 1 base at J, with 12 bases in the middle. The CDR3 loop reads CASRPSGVTNEKLFF. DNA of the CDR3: TGTGCCAGCAGACCCTCGGGGGTAACTAATGAAAAACTGTTTTTT.

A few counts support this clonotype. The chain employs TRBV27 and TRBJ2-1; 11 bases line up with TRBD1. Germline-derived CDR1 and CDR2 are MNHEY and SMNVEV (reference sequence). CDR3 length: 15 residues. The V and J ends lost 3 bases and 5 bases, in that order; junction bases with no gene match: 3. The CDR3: CASSFGQGANNEQFF. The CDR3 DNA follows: TGTGCCAGCAGTTTTGGACAGGGGGCAAACAATGAGCAGTTCTTC.

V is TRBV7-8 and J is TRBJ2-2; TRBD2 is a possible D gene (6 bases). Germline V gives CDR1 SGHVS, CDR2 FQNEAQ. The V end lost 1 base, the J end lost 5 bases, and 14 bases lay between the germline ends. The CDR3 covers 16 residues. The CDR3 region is CASSLGGAGTTGELFF. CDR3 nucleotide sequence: TGTGCCAGCAGCTTAGGAGGCGCAGGGACTACCGGGGAGCTGTTTTTT.

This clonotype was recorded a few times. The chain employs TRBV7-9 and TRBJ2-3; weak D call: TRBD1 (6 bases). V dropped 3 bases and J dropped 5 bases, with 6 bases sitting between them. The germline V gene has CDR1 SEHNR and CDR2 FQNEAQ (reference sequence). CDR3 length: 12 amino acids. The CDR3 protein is CASSFRGDTQYF. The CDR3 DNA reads TGTGCCAGCAGCTTCAGGGGAGATACGCAGTATTTT.

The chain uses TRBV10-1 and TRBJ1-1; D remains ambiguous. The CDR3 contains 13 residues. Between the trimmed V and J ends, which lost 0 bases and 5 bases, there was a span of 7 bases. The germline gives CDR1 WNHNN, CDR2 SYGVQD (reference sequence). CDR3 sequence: CASSESRATEAFF. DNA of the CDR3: TGCGCCAGCAGTGAGTCCCGGGCGACTGAAGCTTTCTTT.

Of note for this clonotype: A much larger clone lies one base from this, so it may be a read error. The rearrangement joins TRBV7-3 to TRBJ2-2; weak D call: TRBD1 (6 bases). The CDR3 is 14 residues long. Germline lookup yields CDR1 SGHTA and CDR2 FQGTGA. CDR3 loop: CARGAGVNTEELFF. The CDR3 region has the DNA TGTGCCAGGGGGGCAGGGGTCAACACCGAGGAGCTGTTTTTT. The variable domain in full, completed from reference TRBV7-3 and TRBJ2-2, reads GAGVSQTPSNKVTEKGKYVELRCDPISGHTALYWYRQSLGQGPEFLIYFQGTGAADDSGLPNDRFFAVRPEGSVSTLKIQRTERGDSAVYLCARGAGVNTEELFFGEGSRLTVL.